The present T cell receptor beta chain was sequenced within a study of cytomegalovirus exposure and HLA in healthy donors. Broader study findings: Reports showed the classifier diagnosing cytomegalovirus status with high specificity and sensitivity. According to an earlier analysis, most TCR beta V segments yielded productive rearrangements about 87% or about 30% of the time.

The PCR contained 60 Vbeta and 13 Jbeta primers. Per the original methods: The authors later counted 65 million to 90 million unique TCR beta chains, some 9.9 million of them shared. TCRdb's copy holds only in-frame clones and misses some; the assay was immunoSEQ multiplex PCR. V, J and clone size derive from that table, while D and trimming were established from the DNA sequence. The sample consists of approximately 150,000 clones, more than 60% of them appearing once. Trimming at V came to 3 bases and at J to 6 bases, leaving 20 bases not matched to a gene. Germline loops: CDR1 GTSNPN, CDR2 SVGIG (reference sequence). The CDR3 length is 18 residues. A remark on this clone: No antigen is known for it.

Sequenced sample: PBMCs. The clonotype originates from a man aged 18-30 years in good health and CMV-seropositive. The chain links TRBV30 to TRBJ1-1; TRBD1 matches at 9 bases. This CDR3 is CAWRFRGTGLELIPEAFF. The CDR3 DNA sequence: TGTGCCTGGAGGTTTCGAGGGACAGGGCTGGAGCTGATCCCTGAAGCTTTCTTT.